A single sample gave rise to the 29 T cell receptor beta chains below, sequenced in a study of T cell responses to AZD1222 COVID-19 vaccine. Clones were sequenced by immunoSEQ multiplex PCR, and TCRdb holds only the in-frame ones, with some missing. The data show around 99,000 clones, with 75% to 95% seen just once and less than 7.5% held by the top ten. This material consisted of peripheral blood, taken 28 days after the second AZD1222 dose. These receptors came from an adult who received the AZD1222 COVID-19 vaccine.

The CDR3 protein is CASSPLDRVTYGYTF. CDR3 DNA sequence: TGTGCCAGCAGTCCCTTGGACAGGGTAACCTATGGCTACACCTTC. The genes are TRBV28 and TRBJ1-2, with 8 bases aligning to TRBD1. Trimming at V came to 5 bases and at J to 4 bases, leaving 9 bases not matched to a gene. The germline CDR1 and CDR2 sequences are MDHEN and SYDVKM. The CDR3 covers 15 residues.

The sample holds one count of this clone. This chain connects TRBV7-2 to TRBJ2-7; tentative D call: TRBD2 (6 bases). The CDR3 extends over 15 amino acids. Trimming removed 2 bases from V and 3 bases from J, with 14 bases in between. From germline, CDR1 is SGHTA and CDR2 FQGNSA. The CDR3: CASSLMSGQNYEQYF. CDR3 DNA: TGTGCCAGCAGCTTAATGAGCGGGCAAAACTACGAGCAGTACTTC.

This clone has a single count. The chain recombines TRBV19 with TRBJ1-6; TRBD1 matches 9 bases. CDR3 length: 13 amino acids. Germline CDR1 LNHDA, CDR2 SQIVND (reference sequence). The V gene end was trimmed by 8 bases and the J gene end by 9 bases; junction bases not matched to a gene: 5. The CDR3 DNA sequence: TGTGCCAGTGGGGGACAGGGCGGTTCACCCCTCCACTTT. Residues: CASGGQGGSPLHF.

The gene calls are TRBV14 and TRBJ2-5; 7 bases fit TRBD1. V was clipped by 4 bases and J by 2 bases; unmatched bases: 7. Germline V gene data show CDR1 as SGHDN and CDR2 as FVKESK. The CDR3 is 15 residues long. The CDR3 region has the DNA TGTGCCAGCAGCCCCTGGACAGGCCCACAAGAGACCCAGTACTTC. Its protein product is CASSPWTGPQETQYF.

CDR3 amino acids: CASSLDRIRGYTF. The CDR3 nucleotides are TGCGCCAGCAGCTTGGACAGGATACGTGGCTACACCTTC. The chain uses TRBV5-1 and TRBJ1-2; tentative D call: TRBD1 (5 bases). V shed 0 bases and J shed 7 bases, with 10 bases lying between them. This CDR3 has 13 residues. Germline-derived CDR1 and CDR2 are SGHRS and YFSETQ.

The rearrangement links TRBV30 to TRBJ1-2; D is uncertain. CDR3 size: 11 residues. Germline assignment: CDR1 GTSNPN and CDR2 SVGIG (reference sequence). V lost 0 bases to trimming and J lost 7 bases, with 6 bases between them. The CDR3 nucleotides are TGTGCCTGGAGTGTAGTAAGTGGCTACACCTTC. It translates to CAWSVVSGYTF. The variable domain in full, completed from reference TRBV30 and TRBJ1-2, reads SQTIHQWPATLVQPVGSPLSLECTVEGTSNPNLYWYRQAAGRGLQLLFYSVGIGQISSEVPQNLSASRPQDRQFILSSKKLLLSDSGFYLCAWSVVSGYTFGSGTRLTVV.

The genes are TRBV28 and TRBJ2-1; no clear D. CDR3 length equals 13 residues. V was clipped by 2 bases and J by 5 bases, with 7 bases between them. In germline, CDR1 is MDHEN, CDR2 SYDVKM. CDR3 in amino acids: CASSLAGNNEQFF. The CDR3 DNA is TGTGCCAGCAGTTTAGCAGGAAACAATGAGCAGTTCTTC.

This clone was counted between two and nine times. The chain carries TRBV5-4 and TRBJ1-2; D is undetermined. This CDR3 spans 14 amino acids. Per the germline V gene, CDR1 is SGHNT and CDR2 is YYREEE (reference sequence). V was trimmed by 4 bases and J by 3 bases, leaving 13 bases between them. The CDR3 is CASSPWAVDYGYTF. CDR3 in DNA: TGTGCCAGCAGCCCCTGGGCGGTAGACTATGGCTACACCTTC.

CDR3 nucleotide sequence: TGCAGCGTTGGCCAAGAGACCCAGTACTTC. It codes for CSVGQETQYF. This sequence joins TRBV29-1 and TRBJ2-5; D is unclear. Germline V gene lookup returns CDR1 SQVTM and CDR2 ANQGSEA. V was shortened by 4 bases and J by 1 base, with 1 base between the two germline ends. The CDR3 is 10 amino acids.

The rearrangement uses TRBV25-1 and TRBJ2-7; 7 bases are a match to TRBD1. The ends lost 4 bases at V and 5 bases at J; junction bases unmatched: 11. The germline V gene encodes CDR1 MGHDK and CDR2 SYGVNS. This CDR3 is built from 15 residues. The CDR3 sequence: CASSGARQGIDEQYF. CDR3 DNA sequence: TGTGCCAGCAGTGGAGCAAGACAGGGAATCGACGAGCAGTACTTC.

The V gene is TRBV5-1, the J gene TRBJ1-2, with 7 bases matching TRBD1. The ends lost 4 bases at V and 3 bases at J; junction bases unmatched: 6. CDR3 length: 14 amino acids. The germline V gene has CDR1 SGHRS and CDR2 YFSETQ. CDR3: CASSIQGRYYGYTF. In DNA form, the CDR3 reads TGCGCCAGCAGCATACAGGGGAGGTACTATGGCTACACCTTC. The entire variable domain, with the rest obtained from reference TRBV5-1 and TRBJ1-2, is as follows: KAGVTQTPRYLIKTRGQQVTLSCSPISGHRSVSWYQQTPGQGLQFLFEYFSETQRNKGNFPGRFSGRQFSNSRSEMNVSTLELGDSALYLCASSIQGRYYGYTFGSGTRLTVV.

The gene calls are TRBV2 and TRBJ1-2, with D tentatively TRBD1 (5 bases). CDR3 size: 14 residues. V was cut by 6 bases and J by 0 bases, with 11 bases left in between. Germline loops: CDR1 SNHLY, CDR2 FYNNEI. The chain's CDR3 is CASSRDGANYGYTF. Written as DNA, the CDR3 is TGTGCCAGCAGCCGGGACGGAGCTAACTATGGCTACACCTTC.

This chain joins TRBV7-8 and TRBJ1-5; maybe TRBD1 (5 bases). V was shortened by 7 bases and J by 4 bases, with 14 bases between the two germline ends. CDR3 length: 14 residues. Germline CDR1 is SGHVS and CDR2 is FQNEAQ. The CDR3 region is CASNRRGGNQPQHF. CDR3 bases: TGTGCCAGCAACAGAAGGGGCGGGAATCAGCCCCAGCATTTT.

The rearrangement uses TRBV7-8 and TRBJ2-7; D possibly corresponds to TRBD2 (5 bases). The CDR3 totals 15 residues. V was clipped by 2 bases and J by 5 bases, with 16 bases between them. Germline CDR1 SGHVS, CDR2 FQNEAQ. The CDR3 nucleotides are TGTGCCAGCAGCTTAATCGAGGGAGCCGTGGACGAGCAGTACTTC. Amino acid sequence: CASSLIEGAVDEQYF.

The gene calls are TRBV9 and TRBJ2-5; D is uncertain. CDR3 length: 12 amino acids. V lost 3 bases, J lost 4 bases, and 7 bases lay in between. Germline V gene sequence: CDR1 SGDLS, CDR2 YYNGEE. The CDR3 is CASSGIRETQYF. The CDR3 region has the DNA TGTGCCAGCAGCGGTATTAGAGAGACCCAGTACTTC.

The J gene is TRBJ2-5, the V gene TRBV7-9, with a tentative D call TRBD1 (6 bases). The CDR3 contains 15 residues. Trimming stripped 5 bases from V and 2 bases from J, with 15 bases between. CDR1 SEHNR and CDR2 FQNEAQ come from the germline V gene (reference sequence). Here the CDR3 DNA reads TGTGCCAGCAGCCCGCACAGGGCCGGTCAAGAGACCCAGTACTTC. It encodes CASSPHRAGQETQYF.

This sequence joins TRBV27 and TRBJ2-6; tentatively, D is TRBD1 (6 bases). The CDR3 is made up of 17 amino acids. Germline V gene lookup returns CDR1 MNHEY and CDR2 SMNVEV (reference sequence). The V gene lost 3 bases and the J gene lost 2 bases, with 14 bases spanning the gap. In DNA form, the CDR3 reads TGTGCCAGCAGTTTGGACAGTTGGGAAGCTGGGGCCAACGTCCTGACTTTC. This gives the protein CASSLDSWEAGANVLTF.

The J gene is TRBJ1-1, the V gene TRBV7-9; D ambiguous. Per the germline V gene, CDR1 is SEHNR and CDR2 is FQNEAQ (reference sequence). This CDR3 is 13 amino acids long. Between the trimmed V and J ends, which lost 2 bases and 1 base, there was a span of 5 bases. The CDR3 DNA sequence: TGTGCCAGCAGCTTAATGGAGAACACTGAAGCTTTCTTT. Its translation: CASSLMENTEAFF.

The chain has TRBV4-1 and TRBJ2-7, with D possibly matching TRBD2 (5 bases). With 0 bases removed from V and 0 bases from J, the gap between germline ends came to 12 bases. Per germline, CDR1 MGHRA and CDR2 YSYEKL. CDR3 length: 16 amino acids. This CDR3 is CASSQDQRNSSYEQYF. CDR3 sequence (DNA): TGCGCCAGCAGCCAAGATCAGCGGAATAGCTCCTACGAGCAGTACTTC.

This chain uses TRBV5-4 with TRBJ1-3, with a tentative D call TRBD1 (6 bases). The CDR3 consists of 17 residues. V gave up 2 bases and J gave up 0 bases, with 15 bases separating them. From germline, CDR1 is SGHNT and CDR2 YYREEE (reference sequence). The CDR3 DNA reads as TGTGCCAGCAGCTTTCCAGCGGCAGGGGCCTCTGGAAACACCATATATTTT. It codes for CASSFPAAGASGNTIYF.

This chain joins TRBV9 and TRBJ2-2, with unresolved D. Trimming removed 0 bases from V and 7 bases from J, with 7 bases in between. Per the germline V gene, CDR1 is SGDLS and CDR2 is YYNGEE. The CDR3 runs 13 residues. The CDR3, as DNA: TGTGCCAGCAGCGTAGGCAGACACGGGGAGCTGTTTTTT. Its translation is CASSVGRHGELFF.

The rearrangement uses TRBV7-6 and TRBJ2-7; D unclear. The CDR3 totals 13 residues. Looked up from germline, CDR1 is SGHVS and CDR2 is FNYEAQ. Trimming took off 4 bases at V and 6 bases at J, with 13 bases between the two ends. The CDR3 is CASSWNAQTEQYF. The CDR3 region has the DNA TGTGCCAGCAGCTGGAATGCCCAGACCGAGCAGTACTTC.

This chain connects TRBV6-6 to TRBJ1-1, with TRBD1 as a possible D gene (5 bases). Per germline, CDR1 MNHNY and CDR2 SVGAGI (reference sequence). Trimming took off 2 bases at V and 7 bases at J, with 11 bases between the two ends. The CDR3 contains 13 residues. The CDR3 reads CASSYEARGEAFF. The CDR3 DNA sequence: TGTGCCAGCAGTTACGAGGCGAGGGGTGAAGCTTTCTTT.

The V gene is TRBV5-1, the J gene TRBJ1-5; perhaps TRBD1 as D (6 bases). V shed 1 base and J shed 4 bases, with 12 bases lying between them. The CDR3 length is 15 residues. Germline V gene sequence: CDR1 SGHRS, CDR2 YFSETQ. The CDR3 nucleotides read TGCGCCAGCAGCTTGTTCGCAGGGGCAAATCAGCCCCAGCATTTT. Translated: CASSLFAGANQPQHF.

This rearrangement joins TRBV4-1 to TRBJ1-5, with a weak D call TRBD1 (5 bases). The V gene's germline CDR1 is MGHRA and CDR2 YSYEKL. V was cut by 4 bases and J by 4 bases, with 14 bases left in between. The CDR3 length is 15 residues. CDR3 sequence (DNA): TGCGCCAGCAGCCTTGGGGGACTCCGGAATCAGCCCCAGCATTTT. Amino acid sequence: CASSLGGLRNQPQHF.

CDR3 sequence (DNA): TGTGCCAGCAGTTACTATCTAGCAGACTCCTACGAGCAGTACTTC. It codes for CASSYYLADSYEQYF. V is TRBV6-5 and J is TRBJ2-7; the D gene is possibly TRBD2 (5 bases). V shed 1 base and J shed 0 bases, with 10 bases lying between them. The CDR3 has 15 residues. Germline values: CDR1 MNHEY, CDR2 SVGAGI.

The chain uses TRBV28 and TRBJ1-1, with D possibly being TRBD1 (6 bases). This CDR3 is built from 14 residues. CDR1 MDHEN and CDR2 SYDVKM come from the germline V gene. Trimming cost V 6 bases and J 4 bases, with 15 bases left between them. Here the CDR3 DNA reads TGTGCCAGCAGAAACAGGGAGGGGGGCACTGAAGCTTTCTTT. This encodes CASRNREGGTEAFF. Full variable domain (remainder filled in from reference TRBV28 and TRBJ1-1): DVKVTQSSRYLVKRTGEKVFLECVQDMDHENMFWYRQDPGLGLRLIYFSYDVKMKEKGDIPEGYSVSREKKERFSLILESASTNQTSMYLCASRNREGGTEAFFGQGTRLTVV.

The gene calls are TRBV6-2 or TRBV6-3 and TRBJ2-1; D perhaps matches TRBD2 (6 bases). Germline CDR1 and CDR2: MNHEY and SVGEGT. The V and J ends lost 4 bases and 0 bases respectively, with 10 bases between them. This CDR3 contains 15 residues. This CDR3 reads CASSLAGISYNEQFF. In DNA form, the CDR3 reads TGTGCCAGCAGTTTGGCGGGAATCTCCTACAATGAGCAGTTCTTC.

This rearrangement joins TRBV5-4 to TRBJ2-1; no clear D. Per germline, CDR1 SGHNT and CDR2 YYREEE (reference sequence). The CDR3 is made up of 12 amino acids. V shed 1 base and J shed 7 bases, with 6 bases lying between them. The CDR3 here is CASSLSLNEQFF. The CDR3 DNA reads as TGTGCCAGCAGCTTGTCCCTAAATGAGCAGTTCTTC.